These T cell receptor beta chains were read from a single sample in a study of blood T cell repertoires in COVID-19. Libraries were prepared by immunoSEQ multiplex PCR; TCRdb keeps only in-frame clonotypes and omits some of them. The top ten hold around 1% of the sample, which has 350,000 to 400,000 clones, around 91% seen once. Material: PBMCs or T cells enriched from blood (not recorded which). All receptors come from a man aged 18 to 29 who had recovered from COVID-19. CDR3s include the opening cysteine and the closing phenylalanine or tryptophan.

TRBV6-5,TRBJ2-7,CASSYAIGGGYEQYF
TRBV19,TRBJ1-3,CASNTLRDNSGNTIYF
TRBV15,TRBJ2-3,CATSTRTGGVDTQYF
TRBV27,TRBJ2-7,CASSLGTSGPYEQYF
TRBV6-2/TRBV6-3,TRBJ2-1,CASSYSSTGGRGNEQFF
TRBV7-2,TRBJ1-1,CASSFAGHGNTEAFF
TRBV7-9,TRBJ1-2,CASSPDPPGGYTF
TRBV7-3,TRBJ2-2,CASSLNPGLAGETGELFF
TRBV28,TRBJ1-4,CASSWAGSLTNEKLFF
TRBV28,TRBJ1-5,CASSPPGGQPQHF
TRBV27,TRBJ2-5,CASSLETQYF
TRBV11-2,TRBJ1-3,CASSYNQGNSGNTIYF
TRBV3-1/TRBV3-2,TRBJ2-5,CASSPPVRGVETQYF
TRBV5-6,TRBJ2-1,CASSPGQGAEQFF
TRBV28,TRBJ1-1,CASSLGGRGAFF
TRBV5-4,TRBJ1-2,CASSFERLTGAAYGYTF
TRBV28,TRBJ2-4,CASSLSGTGWNIQYF
TRBV5-4,TRBJ1-2,CASSLEGARAGGYTF
TRBV9,TRBJ2-3,CASSVGTITDTQYF
TRBV12-5,TRBJ2-3,CASGSGLDTDTQYF
TRBV19,TRBJ2-3,CASSMRVSGEDTQYF
TRBV24-1,TRBJ2-5,CATSDSRTAQETQYF
TRBV9,TRBJ2-7,CASSAGQRQYF
TRBV10-3,TRBJ2-1,CAIMGLHNEQFF
TRBV19,TRBJ1-2,CASSIGTANYGYTF
TRBV5-3,TRBJ2-6,CARSPPVQVRGANVLTF
TRBV6-5,TRBJ1-1,CASRNNRVSGTEAFF
TRBV28,TRBJ2-7,CASRTSGTYEQYF
TRBV2,TRBJ2-1,CASSVDRVTEQFF
TRBV2,TRBJ2-1,CASSDLAGGEQFF
TRBV7-9,TRBJ1-4,CASSFQGSVTNEKLFF
TRBV5-1,TRBJ2-7,CASSKNRGYEQYF
TRBV19,TRBJ1-2,CASRLGASPNYGYTF
TRBV5-8,TRBJ1-4,CASSETVVKLFF
TRBV3-1/TRBV3-2,TRBJ1-2,CASKSTANYGYTF
TRBV10-2,TRBJ1-1,CASTDRVLDTEAFF
TRBV29-1,TRBJ2-5,CSEQGQNQETQYF
TRBV9,TRBJ1-5,CASGEGQPQHF
TRBV7-9,TRBJ1-2,CASSFSDYRGYTF
TRBV6-1,TRBJ1-4,CASSEDRSNEKLFF
TRBV4-3,TRBJ1-1,CASSHQGNTEAFF
TRBV29-1,TRBJ2-1,CSGRGAYNEQFF
TRBV18,TRBJ1-1,CASSPPRQGVKGTEAFF
TRBV7-9,TRBJ2-7,CASSPRTGAIYEQYF
TRBV19,TRBJ1-1,CASSNTGKNTEAFF
TRBV5-6,TRBJ1-6,CASSPPRDSSPLHF
TRBV6-5,TRBJ1-4,CASSFQQETNEKLFF
TRBV5-1,TRBJ1-4,CASSPAGGREKLFF
TRBV5-1,TRBJ2-1,CASSLALSGNEQFF
TRBV19,TRBJ2-7,CASSRRDRGYEQYF
TRBV28,TRBJ2-7,CASSSDSYEQYF
TRBV11-3,TRBJ2-6,CASSSGSSGANVLTF